The clone carrying this TCR beta chain appeared a single time. Germline V lookup: CDR1 SGHRS, CDR2 YFSETQ. Between the trimmed V and J ends, which lost 2 bases and 0 bases, there was a span of 9 bases. This CDR3 is built from 14 residues. These data come from a study of cytotoxic CD8 clonotypes in ibrutinib-treated CLL. Assay used: immunoSEQ multiplex PCR; TCRdb lists only in-frame clones, some missing. Counted here are roughly 180,000 clones, over 55% occurring once; the ten biggest clones make up around 15%. The receptor comes from a human donor with chronic lymphocytic leukemia. Sequencing used PBMCs, obtained after 24 months of ibrutinib treatment. The genes are TRBV5-1 and TRBJ2-7, with D unresolved. CDR3 DNA sequence: TGCGCCAGCAGCTTTCAGGAAAGCTCCTACGAGCAGTACTTC. This translates into CASSFQESSYEQYF. The full variable domain, rest sourced from reference TRBV5-1 and TRBJ2-7, is KAGVTQTPRYLIKTRGQQVTLSCSPISGHRSVSWYQQTPGQGLQFLFEYFSETQRNKGNFPGRFSGRQFSNSRSEMNVSTLELGDSALYLCASSFQESSYEQYFGPGTRLTVT.